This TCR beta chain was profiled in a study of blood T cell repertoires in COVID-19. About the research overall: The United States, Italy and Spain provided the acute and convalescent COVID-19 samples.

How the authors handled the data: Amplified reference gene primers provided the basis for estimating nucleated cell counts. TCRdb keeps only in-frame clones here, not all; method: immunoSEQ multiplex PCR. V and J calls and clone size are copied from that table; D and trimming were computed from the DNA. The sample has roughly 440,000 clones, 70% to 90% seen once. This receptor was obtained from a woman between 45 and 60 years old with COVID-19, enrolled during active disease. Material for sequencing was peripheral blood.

The CDR3: CASSGQTQGIGGYTF. CDR3 DNA: TGTGCCAGCAGCGGCCAAACTCAGGGAATTGGTGGCTACACCTTC. The chain has TRBV7-2 and TRBJ1-2; D is possibly TRBD1 (5 bases). The germline V gene encodes CDR1 SGHTA and CDR2 FQGNSA. V was shortened by 5 bases and J by 7 bases, with 20 bases between the two germline ends. CDR3 length: 15 residues.